This TCR beta chain appears in the sequencing data of a study of high-grade serous ovarian cancer treatment subgroups. Study-wide background: Mean per sample: about 14,000 reads, some 7,300 unique TCR beta rearrangements.

In germline, CDR1 is SGHVS, CDR2 FNYEAQ. The CDR3 length is 12 residues. V was trimmed by 1 base and J by 4 bases, leaving 4 bases between them. Only in-frame clones appear in the TCRdb table, and some are missing; sequencing was by immunoSEQ multiplex PCR. The sample includes several thousand clones, roughly 66% seen only once; the top ten take about 6%. Notes on the study in general: Only CDR3 was analyzed; CDR1 and CDR2 were not. Tumors within one patient showed repertoire similarity of roughly 0.1 to 0.8.

The tumor samples were collected prior to definitive surgery or chemotherapy. For this clone: The antigen is undetermined. The sample has other DNA sequences that encode this CDR3 too.

The V call is TRBV7-6, the J call TRBJ1-2; unclear D gene. The source is a human donor with high-grade serous ovarian cancer. Material for sequencing was tumor tissue. CDR3 DNA sequence: TGTGCCAGCAGCTTAGGGGGCTATGGCTACACCTTC. It specifies CASSLGGYGYTF.